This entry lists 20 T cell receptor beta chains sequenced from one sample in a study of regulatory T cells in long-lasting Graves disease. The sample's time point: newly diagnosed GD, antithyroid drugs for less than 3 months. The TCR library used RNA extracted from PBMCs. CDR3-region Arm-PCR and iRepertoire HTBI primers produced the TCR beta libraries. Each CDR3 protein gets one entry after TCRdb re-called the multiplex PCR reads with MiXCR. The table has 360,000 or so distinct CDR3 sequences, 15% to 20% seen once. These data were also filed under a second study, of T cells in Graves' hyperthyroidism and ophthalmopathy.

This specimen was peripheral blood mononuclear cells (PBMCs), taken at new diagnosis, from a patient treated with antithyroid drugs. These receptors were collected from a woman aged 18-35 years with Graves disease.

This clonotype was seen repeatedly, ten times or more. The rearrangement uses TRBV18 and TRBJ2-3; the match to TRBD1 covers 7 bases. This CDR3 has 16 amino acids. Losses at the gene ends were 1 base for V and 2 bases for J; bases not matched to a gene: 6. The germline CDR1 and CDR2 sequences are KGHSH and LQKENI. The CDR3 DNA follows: TGTGCCAGCTCACCACGAAGGGGGCAAGTCACAGATACGCAGTATTTT. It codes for CASSPRRGQVTDTQYF.

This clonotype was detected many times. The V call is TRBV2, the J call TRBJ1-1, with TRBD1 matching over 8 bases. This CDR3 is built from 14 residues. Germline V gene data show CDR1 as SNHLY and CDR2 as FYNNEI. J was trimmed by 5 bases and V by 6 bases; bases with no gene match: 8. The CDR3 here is CASSTGGSSTEAFF. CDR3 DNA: TGTGCCAGCAGCACAGGGGGGAGTAGTACTGAAGCTTTCTTT. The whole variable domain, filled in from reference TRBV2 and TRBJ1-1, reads EPEVTQTPSHQVTQMGQEVILRCVPISNHLYFYWYRQILGQKVEFLVSFYNNEISEKSEIFDDQFSVERPDGSNFTLKIRSTKLEDSAMYFCASSTGGSSTEAFFGQGTRLTVV.

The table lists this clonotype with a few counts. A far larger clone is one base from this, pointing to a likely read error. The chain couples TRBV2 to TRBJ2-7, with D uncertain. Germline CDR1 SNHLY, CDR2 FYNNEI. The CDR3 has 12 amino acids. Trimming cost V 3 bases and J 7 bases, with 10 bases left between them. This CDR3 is CASSESGQEQYF. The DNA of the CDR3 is TGTGCCAGCAGTGAGTCTGGGCAGGAGCAGTACTTC.

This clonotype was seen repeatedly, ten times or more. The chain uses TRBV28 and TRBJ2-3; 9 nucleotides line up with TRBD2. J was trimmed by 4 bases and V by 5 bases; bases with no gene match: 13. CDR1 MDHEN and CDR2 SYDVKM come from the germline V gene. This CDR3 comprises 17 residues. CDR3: CASSLLGAGGPPDTQYF. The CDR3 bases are TGTGCCAGCAGTCTATTAGGGGCGGGGGGGCCCCCAGATACGCAGTATTTT.

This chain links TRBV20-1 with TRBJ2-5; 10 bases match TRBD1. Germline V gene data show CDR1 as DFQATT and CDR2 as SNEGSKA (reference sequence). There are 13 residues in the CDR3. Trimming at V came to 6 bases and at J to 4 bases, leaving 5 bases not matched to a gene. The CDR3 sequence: CSAPTGGPETQYF. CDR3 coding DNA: TGCAGTGCCCCGACAGGGGGCCCAGAGACCCAGTACTTC.

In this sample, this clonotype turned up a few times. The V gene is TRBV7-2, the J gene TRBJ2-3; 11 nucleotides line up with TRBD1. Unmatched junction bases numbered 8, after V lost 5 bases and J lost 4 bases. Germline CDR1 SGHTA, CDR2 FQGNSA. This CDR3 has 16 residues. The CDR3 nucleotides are TGTGCCAGCAGCCTACGACCGGGACAGGGGGCAGATACGCAGTATTTT. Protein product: CASSLRPGQGADTQYF. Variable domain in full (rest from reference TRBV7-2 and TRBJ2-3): GAGVSQSPSNKVTEKGKDVELRCDPISGHTALYWYRQSLGQGLEFLIYFQGNSAPDKSGLPSDRFSAERTGGSVSTLTIQRTQQEDSAVYLCASSLRPGQGADTQYFGPGTRLTVL.

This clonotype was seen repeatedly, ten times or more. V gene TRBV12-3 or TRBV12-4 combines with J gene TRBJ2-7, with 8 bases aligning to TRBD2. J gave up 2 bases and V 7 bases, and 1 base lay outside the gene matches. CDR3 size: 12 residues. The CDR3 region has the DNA TGTGCCAGCAAGCGGGGGACCTACGAGCAGTACTTC. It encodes CASKRGTYEQYF.

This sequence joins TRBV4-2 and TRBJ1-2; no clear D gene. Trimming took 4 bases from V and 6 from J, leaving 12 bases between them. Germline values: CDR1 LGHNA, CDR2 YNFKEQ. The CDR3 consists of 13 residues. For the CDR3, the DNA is TGTGCCAGCAGCCCCGAAAGGTCTAATGGCTACACCTTC. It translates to CASSPERSNGYTF.

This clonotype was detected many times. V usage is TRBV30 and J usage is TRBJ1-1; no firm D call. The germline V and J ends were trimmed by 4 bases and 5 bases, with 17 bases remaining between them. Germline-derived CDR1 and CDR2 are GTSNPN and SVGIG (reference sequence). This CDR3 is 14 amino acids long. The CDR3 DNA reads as TGTGCCTGGACTGAAGCAGGACCCTGGACTGAAGCTTTCTTT. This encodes CAWTEAGPWTEAFF.

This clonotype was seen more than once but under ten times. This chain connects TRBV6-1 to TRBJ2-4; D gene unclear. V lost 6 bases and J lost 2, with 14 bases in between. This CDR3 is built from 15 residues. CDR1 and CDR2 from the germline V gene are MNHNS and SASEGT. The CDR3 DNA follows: TGTGCCAGCAGCCTTTCGCCTGTTTCCAAAAACATTCAGTACTTC. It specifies CASSLSPVSKNIQYF.

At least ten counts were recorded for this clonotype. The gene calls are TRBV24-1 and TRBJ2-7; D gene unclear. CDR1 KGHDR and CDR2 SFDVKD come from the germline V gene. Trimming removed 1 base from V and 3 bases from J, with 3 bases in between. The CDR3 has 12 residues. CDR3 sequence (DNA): TGTGCCACCAGTGATTTAAACTACGAGCAGTACTTC. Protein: CATSDLNYEQYF.

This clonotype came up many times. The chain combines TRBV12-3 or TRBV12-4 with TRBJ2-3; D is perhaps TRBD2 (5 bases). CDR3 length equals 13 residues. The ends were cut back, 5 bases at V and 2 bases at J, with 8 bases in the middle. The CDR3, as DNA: TGTGCCAGCAGTCCGACTACCACAGATACGCAGTATTTT. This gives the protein CASSPTTTDTQYF.

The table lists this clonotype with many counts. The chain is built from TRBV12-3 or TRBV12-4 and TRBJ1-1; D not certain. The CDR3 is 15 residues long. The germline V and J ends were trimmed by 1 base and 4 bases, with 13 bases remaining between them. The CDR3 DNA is TGTGCCAGCAGTTTAGGGGTGGGGTACATCACTGAAGCTTTCTTT. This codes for CASSLGVGYITEAFF.

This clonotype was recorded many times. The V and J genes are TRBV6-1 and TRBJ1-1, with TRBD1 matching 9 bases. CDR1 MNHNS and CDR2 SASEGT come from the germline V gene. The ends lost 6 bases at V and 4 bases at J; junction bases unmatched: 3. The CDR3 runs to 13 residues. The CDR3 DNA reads TGTGCCAGCAGGAAGACAGGGGGCACTGAAGCTTTCTTT. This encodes CASRKTGGTEAFF.

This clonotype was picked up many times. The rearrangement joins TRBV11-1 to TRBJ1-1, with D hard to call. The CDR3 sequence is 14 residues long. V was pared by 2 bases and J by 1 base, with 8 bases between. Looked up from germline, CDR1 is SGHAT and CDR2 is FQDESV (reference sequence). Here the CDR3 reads CASSLSSTNTEAFF. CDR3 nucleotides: TGTGCCAGCAGCTTATCCTCAACGAACACTGAAGCTTTCTTT.

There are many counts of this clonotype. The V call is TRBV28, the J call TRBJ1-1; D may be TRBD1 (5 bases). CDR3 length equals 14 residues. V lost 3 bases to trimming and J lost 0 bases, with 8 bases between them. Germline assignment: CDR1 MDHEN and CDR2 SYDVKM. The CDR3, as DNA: TGTGCCAGCAGTTTGACAGATCTGAACACTGAAGCTTTCTTT. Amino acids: CASSLTDLNTEAFF.

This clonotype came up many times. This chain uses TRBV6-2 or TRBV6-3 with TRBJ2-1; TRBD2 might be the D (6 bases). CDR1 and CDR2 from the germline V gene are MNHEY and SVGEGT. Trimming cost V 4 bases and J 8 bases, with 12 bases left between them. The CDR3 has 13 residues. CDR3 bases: TGTGCCAGCAGTTGGGACTCACCCGATGAGCAGTTCTTC. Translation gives CASSWDSPDEQFF.

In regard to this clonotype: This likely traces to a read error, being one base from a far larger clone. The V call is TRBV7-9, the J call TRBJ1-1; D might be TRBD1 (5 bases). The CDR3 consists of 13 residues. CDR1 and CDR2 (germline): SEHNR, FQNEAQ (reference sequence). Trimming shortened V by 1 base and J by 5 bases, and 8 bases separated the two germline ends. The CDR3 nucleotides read TGTGCCAGCAGCTTAGAGGGGAGTACTGAAGCTTTCTTT. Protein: CASSLEGSTEAFF.

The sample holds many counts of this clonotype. In nucleotides, the CDR3 is TGTGCCAGCAGCTTCGACCCGGGTCGTACGCAGTATTTT. Protein product: CASSFDPGRTQYF. J is TRBJ2-3 and V is TRBV7-2; D is unclear. Trimming took off 3 bases at V and 8 bases at J, with 12 bases between the two ends. Germline V lookup: CDR1 SGHTA, CDR2 FQGNSA. The CDR3 contains 13 residues. Supplemented by reference TRBV7-2 and TRBJ2-3, the full variable domain reads GAGVSQSPSNKVTEKGKDVELRCDPISGHTALYWYRQSLGQGLEFLIYFQGNSAPDKSGLPSDRFSAERTGGSVSTLTIQRTQQEDSAVYLCASSFDPGRTQYFGPGTRLTVL.

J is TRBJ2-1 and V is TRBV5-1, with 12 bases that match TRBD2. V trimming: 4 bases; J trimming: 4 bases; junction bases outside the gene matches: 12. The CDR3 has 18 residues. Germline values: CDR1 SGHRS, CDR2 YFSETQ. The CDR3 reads CASSLQASGRAAYNEQFF. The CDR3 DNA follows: TGCGCCAGCAGCCTCCAGGCTAGCGGGAGGGCCGCATACAATGAGCAGTTCTTC. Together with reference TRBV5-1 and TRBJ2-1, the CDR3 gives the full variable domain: KAGVTQTPRYLIKTRGQQVTLSCSPISGHRSVSWYQQTPGQGLQFLFEYFSETQRNKGNFPGRFSGRQFSNSRSEMNVSTLELGDSALYLCASSLQASGRAAYNEQFFGPGTRLTVL.